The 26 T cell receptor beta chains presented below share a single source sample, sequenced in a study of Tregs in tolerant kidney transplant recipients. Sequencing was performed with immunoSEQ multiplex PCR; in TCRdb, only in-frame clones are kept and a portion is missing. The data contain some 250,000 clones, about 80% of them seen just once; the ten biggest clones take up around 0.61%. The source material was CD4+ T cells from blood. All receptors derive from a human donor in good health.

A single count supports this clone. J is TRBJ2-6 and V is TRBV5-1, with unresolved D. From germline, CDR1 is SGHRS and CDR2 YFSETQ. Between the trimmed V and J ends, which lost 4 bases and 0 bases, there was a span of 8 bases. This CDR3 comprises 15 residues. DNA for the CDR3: TGCGCCAGCAGCCCTACAGACTCTGGGGCCAACGTCCTGACTTTC. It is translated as CASSPTDSGANVLTF.

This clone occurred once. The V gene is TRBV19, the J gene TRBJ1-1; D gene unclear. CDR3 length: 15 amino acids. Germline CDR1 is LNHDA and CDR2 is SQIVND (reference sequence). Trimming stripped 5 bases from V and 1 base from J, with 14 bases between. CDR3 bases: TGTGCCAGTAGTCTACAAGATCGGGGGAACACTGAAGCTTTCTTT. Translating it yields CASSLQDRGNTEAFF.

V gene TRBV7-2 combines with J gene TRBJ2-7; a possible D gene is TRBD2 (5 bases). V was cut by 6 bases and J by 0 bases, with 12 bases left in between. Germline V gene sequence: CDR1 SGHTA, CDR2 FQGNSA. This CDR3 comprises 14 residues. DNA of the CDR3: TGTGCCAGCAGGAGGAGGACGGTCTCCTACGAGCAGTACTTC. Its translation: CASRRRTVSYEQYF. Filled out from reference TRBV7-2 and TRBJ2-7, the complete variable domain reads GAGVSQSPSNKVTEKGKDVELRCDPISGHTALYWYRQSLGQGLEFLIYFQGNSAPDKSGLPSDRFSAERTGGSVSTLTIQRTQQEDSAVYLCASRRRTVSYEQYFGPGTRLTVT.

The CDR3 loop reads CASSALPLAGELFF. The CDR3 coding sequence is TGTGCCAGCAGCGCCCTCCCCCTAGCCGGGGAGCTGTTTTTT. The chain is built from TRBV9 and TRBJ2-2, with D uncertain. The CDR3 totals 14 residues. V lost 3 bases, J lost 6 bases, and 12 bases lay in between. CDR1 is SGDLS and CDR2 is YYNGEE in the germline V gene.

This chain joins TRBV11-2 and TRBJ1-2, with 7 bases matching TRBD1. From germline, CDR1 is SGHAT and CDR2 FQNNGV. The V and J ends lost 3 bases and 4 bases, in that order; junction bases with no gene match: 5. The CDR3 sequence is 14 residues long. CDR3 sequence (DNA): TGTGCCAGCAGCTTGGGGGACAGCAGCTATGGCTACACCTTC. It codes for CASSLGDSSYGYTF.

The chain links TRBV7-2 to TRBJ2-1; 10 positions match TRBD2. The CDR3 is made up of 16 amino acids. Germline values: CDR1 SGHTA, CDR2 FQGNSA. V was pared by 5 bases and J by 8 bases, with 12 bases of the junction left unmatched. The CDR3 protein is CASSTDGASGSHEQFF. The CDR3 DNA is TGTGCCAGCAGCACGGATGGGGCTAGCGGGAGCCATGAGCAGTTCTTC.

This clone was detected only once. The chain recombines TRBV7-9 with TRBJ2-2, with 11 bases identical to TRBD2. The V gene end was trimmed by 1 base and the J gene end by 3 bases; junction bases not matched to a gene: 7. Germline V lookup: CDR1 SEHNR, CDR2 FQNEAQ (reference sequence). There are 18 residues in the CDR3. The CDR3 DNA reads TGTGCCAGCAGCTTAGGTGCTAGCGGGAGGATCGACACCGGGGAGCTGTTTTTT. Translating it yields CASSLGASGRIDTGELFF.

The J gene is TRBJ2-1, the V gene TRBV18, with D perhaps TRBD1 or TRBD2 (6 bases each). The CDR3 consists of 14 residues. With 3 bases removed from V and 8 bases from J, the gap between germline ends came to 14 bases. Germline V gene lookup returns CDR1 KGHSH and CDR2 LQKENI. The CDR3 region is CASSPTSSGDEQFF. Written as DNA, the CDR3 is TGTGCCAGCTCACCCACTAGCTCAGGGGATGAGCAGTTCTTC.

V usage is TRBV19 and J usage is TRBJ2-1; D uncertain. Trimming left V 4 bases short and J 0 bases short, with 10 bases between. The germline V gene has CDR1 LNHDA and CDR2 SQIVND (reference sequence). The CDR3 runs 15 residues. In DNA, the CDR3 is TGTGCCAGTAGTACCCGGGCCCTCTCCTACAATGAGCAGTTCTTC. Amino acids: CASSTRALSYNEQFF.

Written as DNA, the CDR3 is TGTGCCATCCAACGTGGGGCGGGAGCGGAGCAAGAGACCCAGTACTTC. Encoded protein: CAIQRGAGAEQETQYF. This chain joins TRBV5-4 and TRBJ2-5; 7 nucleotides agree with TRBD2. The J segment lost 2 bases and the V segment lost 9 bases, leaving 16 bases of the junction unmatched. Germline V gives CDR1 SGHNT, CDR2 YYREEE (reference sequence). The CDR3 is 16 amino acids.

The CDR3 nucleotides are TGTGCCAGCAGTTTATGGGGTGCGGAGACCCAGTACTTC. It codes for CASSLWGAETQYF. The chain joins TRBV27 to TRBJ2-5; D gene uncertain. V lost 1 base to trimming and J lost 5 bases, with 8 bases between them. Germline-derived CDR1 and CDR2 are MNHEY and SMNVEV (reference sequence). The CDR3 length is 13 residues.

The CDR3 loop reads CASSQGATEREKLFF. The CDR3 DNA reads as TGCGCCAGCAGCCAAGGGGCGACTGAACGTGAAAAACTGTTTTTT. This rearrangement joins TRBV4-1 to TRBJ1-4, with D uncertain. Germline CDR1 reads MGHRA; CDR2 reads YSYEKL. The CDR3 runs 15 residues. V was pared by 1 base and J by 7 bases, with 13 bases between.

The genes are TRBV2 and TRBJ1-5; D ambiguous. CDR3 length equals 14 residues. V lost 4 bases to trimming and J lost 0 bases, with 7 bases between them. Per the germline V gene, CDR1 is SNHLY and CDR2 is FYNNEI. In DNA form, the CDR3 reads TGTGCCAGCAGTGGGCAGTATAGCAATCAGCCCCAGCATTTT. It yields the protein CASSGQYSNQPQHF.

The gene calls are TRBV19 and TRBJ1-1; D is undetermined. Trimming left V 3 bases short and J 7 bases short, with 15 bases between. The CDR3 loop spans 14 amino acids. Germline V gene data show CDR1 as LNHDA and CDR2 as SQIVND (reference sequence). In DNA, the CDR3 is TGTGCCAGTAGTATCCGACAACCTCTATTTGAAGCTTTCTTT. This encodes CASSIRQPLFEAFF.

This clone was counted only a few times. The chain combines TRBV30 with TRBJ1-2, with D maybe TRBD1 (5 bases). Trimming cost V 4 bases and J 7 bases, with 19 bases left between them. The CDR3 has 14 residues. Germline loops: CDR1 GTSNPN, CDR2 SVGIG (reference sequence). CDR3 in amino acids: CAWTGPARVGGYTF. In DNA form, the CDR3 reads TGTGCCTGGACTGGACCGGCCAGGGTGGGTGGCTACACCTTC.

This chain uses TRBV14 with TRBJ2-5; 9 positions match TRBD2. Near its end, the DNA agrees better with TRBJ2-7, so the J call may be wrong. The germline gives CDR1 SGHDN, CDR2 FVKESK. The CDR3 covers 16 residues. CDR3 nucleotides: TGTGCCAGCAGCCAAGATGTCGGCGGGAGGGACGACGAGCAGTACTTC. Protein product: CASSQDVGGRDDEQYF.

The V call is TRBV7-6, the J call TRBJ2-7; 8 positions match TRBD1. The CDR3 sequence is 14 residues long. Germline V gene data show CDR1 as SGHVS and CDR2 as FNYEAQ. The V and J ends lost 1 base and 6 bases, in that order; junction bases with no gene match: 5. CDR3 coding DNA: TGTGCCAGCAGCTTAGGGGACAGGAGCGTCGAGCAGTACTTC. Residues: CASSLGDRSVEQYF.

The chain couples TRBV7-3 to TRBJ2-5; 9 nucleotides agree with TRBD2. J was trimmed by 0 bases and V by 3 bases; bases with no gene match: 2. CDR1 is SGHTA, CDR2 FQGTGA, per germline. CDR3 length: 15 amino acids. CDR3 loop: CASSFLAGYQETQYF. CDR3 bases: TGTGCCAGCAGCTTCCTAGCGGGGTACCAAGAGACCCAGTACTTC.

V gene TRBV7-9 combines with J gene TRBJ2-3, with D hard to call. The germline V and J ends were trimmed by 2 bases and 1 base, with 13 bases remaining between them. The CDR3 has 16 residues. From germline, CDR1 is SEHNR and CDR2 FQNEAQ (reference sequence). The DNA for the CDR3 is TGTGCCAGCAGCTTAAGTCTAGTCGTCCGCACAGATACGCAGTATTTT. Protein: CASSLSLVVRTDTQYF.

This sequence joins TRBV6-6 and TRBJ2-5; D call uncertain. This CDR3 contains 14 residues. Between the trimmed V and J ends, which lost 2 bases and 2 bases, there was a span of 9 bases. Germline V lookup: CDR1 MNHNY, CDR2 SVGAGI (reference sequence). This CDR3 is CASSYGRQQETQYF. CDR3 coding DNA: TGTGCCAGCAGTTACGGACGGCAGCAAGAGACCCAGTACTTC.

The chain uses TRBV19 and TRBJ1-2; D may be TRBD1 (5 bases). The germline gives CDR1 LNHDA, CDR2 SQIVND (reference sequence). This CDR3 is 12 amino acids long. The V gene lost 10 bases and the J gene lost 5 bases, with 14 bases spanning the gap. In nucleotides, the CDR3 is TGTGCCACCGGGACTGCGCTTTATGGCTACACCTTC. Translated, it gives CATGTALYGYTF. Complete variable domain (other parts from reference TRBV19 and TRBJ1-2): DGGITQSPKYLFRKEGQNVTLSCEQNLNHDAMYWYRQDPGQGLRLIYYSQIVNDFQKGDIAEGYSVSREKKESFPLTVTSAQKNPTAFYLCATGTALYGYTFGSGTRLTVV.

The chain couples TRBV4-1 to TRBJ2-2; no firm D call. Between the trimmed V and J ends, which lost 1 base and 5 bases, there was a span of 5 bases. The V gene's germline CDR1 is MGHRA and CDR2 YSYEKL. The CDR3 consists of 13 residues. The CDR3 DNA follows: TGCGCCAGCAGCCAAGGAGAGACCGGGGAGCTGTTTTTT. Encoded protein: CASSQGETGELFF.

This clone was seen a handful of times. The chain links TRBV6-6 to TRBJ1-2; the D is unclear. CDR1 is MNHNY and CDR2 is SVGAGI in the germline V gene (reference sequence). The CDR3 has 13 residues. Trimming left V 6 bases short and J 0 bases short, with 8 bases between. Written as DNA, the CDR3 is TGTGCCAGCAGAGAGGGAGCTAACTATGGCTACACCTTC. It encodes CASREGANYGYTF.

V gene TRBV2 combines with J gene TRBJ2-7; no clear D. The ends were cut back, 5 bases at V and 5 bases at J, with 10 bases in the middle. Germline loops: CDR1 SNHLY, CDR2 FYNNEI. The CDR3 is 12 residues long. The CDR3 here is CASSSSRDEQYF. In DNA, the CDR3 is TGTGCCAGCAGTTCGTCTCGGGACGAGCAGTACTTC. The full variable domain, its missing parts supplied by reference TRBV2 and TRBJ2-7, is EPEVTQTPSHQVTQMGQEVILRCVPISNHLYFYWYRQILGQKVEFLVSFYNNEISEKSEIFDDQFSVERPDGSNFTLKIRSTKLEDSAMYFCASSSSRDEQYFGPGTRLTVT.

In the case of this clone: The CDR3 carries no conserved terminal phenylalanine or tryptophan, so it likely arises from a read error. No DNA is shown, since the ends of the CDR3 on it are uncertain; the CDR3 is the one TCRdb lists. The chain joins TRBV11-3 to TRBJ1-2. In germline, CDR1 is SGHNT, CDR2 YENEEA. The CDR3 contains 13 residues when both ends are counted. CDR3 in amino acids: CASSLAGRRPLSL.

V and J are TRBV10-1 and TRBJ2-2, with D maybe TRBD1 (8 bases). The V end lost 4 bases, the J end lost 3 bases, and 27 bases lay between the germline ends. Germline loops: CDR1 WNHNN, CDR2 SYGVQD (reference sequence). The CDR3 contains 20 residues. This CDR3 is CASSVRAGSAGQVYTGELFF. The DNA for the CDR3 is TGCGCCAGCAGTGTAAGGGCGGGCTCAGCGGGACAGGTCTACACCGGGGAGCTGTTTTTT.